The 14 T cell receptor beta chains below all came from one sample that was sequenced in a study of cytomegalovirus exposure and HLA in healthy donors. The PCR was carried out with 60 Vbeta primers and 13 Jbeta primers. The data were produced by immunoSEQ multiplex PCR, yet TCRdb's version contains in-frame clones alone and is incomplete. The table includes about 160,000 clones, roughly 80% detected once. The sequencing sample was made of PBMCs. The receptors were sampled from a male donor in good health and CMV-seropositive.

The sample holds one count of this clone. This sequence joins TRBV5-1 and TRBJ1-2, with TRBD1 matching over 10 bases. V dropped 4 bases and J dropped 4; count of bases not matched to a gene: 10. The V gene's germline CDR1 is SGHRS and CDR2 YFSETQ. The CDR3 has 16 amino acids. CDR3 loop: CASSPGGTGDTYGYTF. CDR3 in DNA: TGCGCCAGCAGCCCGGGAGGGACAGGGGATACCTATGGCTACACCTTC.

The chain links TRBV4-3 to TRBJ2-3, with 9 bases that match TRBD2. Unmatched junction bases numbered 6, after V lost 3 bases and J lost 2 bases. This CDR3 spans 16 amino acids. Germline V lookup: CDR1 LGHNA, CDR2 YSLEER. DNA of the CDR3: TGCGCCAGCAGCCAGGGGACTAGCACCATCACAGATACGCAGTATTTT. Translated: CASSQGTSTITDTQYF.

The table lists this clone with a count of one. V gene TRBV27 combines with J gene TRBJ2-5; D is perhaps TRBD1 (6 bases). With 10 bases removed from V and 1 base from J, the gap between germline ends came to 19 bases. CDR1 is MNHEY, CDR2 SMNVEV, per germline (reference sequence). CDR3 size: 15 residues. CDR3 in amino acids: CATQGRGLFQETQYF. The DNA for the CDR3 is TGTGCCACGCAGGGGAGAGGGCTTTTCCAAGAGACCCAGTACTTC.

The chain links TRBV11-2 to TRBJ2-1; 12 bases are shared with TRBD2. CDR1 SGHAT and CDR2 FQNNGV come from the germline V gene. The CDR3 spans 17 residues. V was pared by 5 bases and J by 3 bases, with 8 bases of the junction left unmatched. CDR3 sequence: CASSQRLAGGGYNEQFF. CDR3 nucleotide sequence: TGTGCCAGCAGCCAACGGCTAGCGGGAGGGGGCTACAATGAGCAGTTCTTC.

This rearrangement joins TRBV7-2 to TRBJ1-2; D gene ambiguous. Per germline, CDR1 SGHTA and CDR2 FQGNSA. This CDR3 is 14 amino acids long. V was shortened by 0 bases and J by 6 bases, with 11 bases between the two germline ends. In DNA, the CDR3 is TGTGCCAGCAGCTTAGCGTTTAGGGAGAATGGCTACACCTTC. Translation gives CASSLAFRENGYTF.

The sample holds one count of this clone. The chain couples TRBV5-1 to TRBJ1-4; the D gene is possibly TRBD1 (5 bases). Trimming shortened V by 4 bases and J by 0 bases, and 7 bases separated the two germline ends. Germline CDR1 is SGHRS and CDR2 is YFSETQ. The length of the CDR3 is 14 residues. The CDR3 nucleotides read TGCGCCAGCAGCGGGGGGACAACTAATGAAAAACTGTTTTTT. Protein sequence: CASSGGTTNEKLFF.

This sequence joins TRBV5-5 and TRBJ1-1; the D gene is possibly TRBD1 (5 bases). The length of the CDR3 is 17 residues. The germline V gene has CDR1 SGHKS and CDR2 YYEKEE (reference sequence). Trimming took 4 bases from V and 0 from J, leaving 19 bases between them. The CDR3: CASSGRPGHGMNTEAFF. The CDR3, as DNA: TGTGCCAGCAGCGGGCGCCCCGGACACGGCATGAACACTGAAGCTTTCTTT.

This clone was seen only a few times. This sequence joins TRBV30 and TRBJ2-7; D is unclear. V was shortened by 4 bases and J by 3 bases, with 7 bases between the two germline ends. Germline V gives CDR1 GTSNPN, CDR2 SVGIG (reference sequence). This CDR3 is built from 11 residues. The CDR3 reads CAWTGHYEQYF. The CDR3, as DNA: TGTGCCTGGACAGGCCACTACGAGCAGTACTTC.

V is TRBV7-2 and J is TRBJ1-4, with 10 bases lining up with TRBD1. The germline V gene encodes CDR1 SGHTA and CDR2 FQGNSA. The V and J ends lost 4 bases and 7 bases, in that order; junction bases with no gene match: 3. The CDR3 is 14 amino acids. CDR3 DNA: TGTGCCAGCAGCTCGGGACAGGGGAGTGAAAAACTGTTTTTT. It specifies CASSSGQGSEKLFF.

The chain couples TRBV6-5 to TRBJ1-4; possibly TRBD1 for D (6 bases). Trimming removed 2 bases at V and 4 bases at J, with 11 bases between. Germline CDR1 reads MNHEY; CDR2 reads SVGAGI. CDR3 length: 15 amino acids. CDR3 region: CASSYTTGGNEKLFF. The CDR3 nucleotides read TGTGCCAGCAGTTACACGACAGGTGGTAATGAAAAACTGTTTTTT.

The CDR3 DNA follows: TGTGCCAGCGGCAGGGGGCGAGATTACACTGAAGCTTTCTTT. This codes for CASGRGRDYTEAFF. The J gene is TRBJ1-1, the V gene TRBV5-5; 8 bases match TRBD1. This CDR3 is 14 amino acids long. V dropped 7 bases and J dropped 3; count of bases not matched to a gene: 8. Germline CDR1 is SGHKS and CDR2 is YYEKEE (reference sequence).

The gene calls are TRBV7-2 and TRBJ2-1; no clear D. The CDR3 runs to 13 residues. V was trimmed by 1 base and J by 6 bases, leaving 7 bases between them. Germline V gene data show CDR1 as SGHTA and CDR2 as FQGNSA. DNA of the CDR3: TGTGCCAGCAGCTTAGGCACCGGCAATGAGCAGTTCTTC. Translated, it gives CASSLGTGNEQFF.

CDR3 sequence reads: CASKATAPNQPQHF. Written as DNA, the CDR3 is TGTGCCAGCAAGGCGACAGCCCCGAATCAGCCCCAGCATTTT. This sequence joins TRBV28 and TRBJ1-5, with D maybe TRBD1 (5 bases). The CDR3 has 14 residues. The V and J ends lost 7 bases and 4 bases respectively, with 14 bases between them. The germline V gene has CDR1 MDHEN and CDR2 SYDVKM.

This chain connects TRBV5-8 to TRBJ2-1; 8 bases line up with TRBD2. The CDR3 runs 17 residues. CDR1 is SGHTS, CDR2 YDEGEE, per germline. V lost 0 bases and J lost 4; bases outside the gene matches: 9. The CDR3 region has the DNA TGTGCCAGCAGCTTGGGTGTAGACGGGGGGGCGTACAATGAGCAGTTCTTC. Translation gives CASSLGVDGGAYNEQFF.